This TCR beta chain emerged from a study of early T cells in non-severe SARS-CoV-2 infection. MiXCR was run by TCRdb on the 5' RACE reads, yielding one entry per CDR3 protein. Found here are 68,000 or so distinct CDR3 sequences, 12% of them singletons; the top ten hold more than 1.5%. There are 16 residues in the CDR3. V was clipped by 5 bases and J by 3 bases; unmatched bases: 13. Germline V gene data show CDR1 as SGHVS and CDR2 as FNYEAQ. The chain employs TRBV7-6 and TRBJ2-7; 7 bases match TRBD2. This clonotype was obtained from an adult who was a healthcare worker with PCR-confirmed SARS-CoV-2 infection or an uninfected control (not recorded which). Sequencing used whole blood. DNA for the CDR3: TGTGCCAGCAGCCGGGTCGAGGGGACGGGAGGCTACGAGCAGTACTTC. This codes for CASSRVEGTGGYEQYF.